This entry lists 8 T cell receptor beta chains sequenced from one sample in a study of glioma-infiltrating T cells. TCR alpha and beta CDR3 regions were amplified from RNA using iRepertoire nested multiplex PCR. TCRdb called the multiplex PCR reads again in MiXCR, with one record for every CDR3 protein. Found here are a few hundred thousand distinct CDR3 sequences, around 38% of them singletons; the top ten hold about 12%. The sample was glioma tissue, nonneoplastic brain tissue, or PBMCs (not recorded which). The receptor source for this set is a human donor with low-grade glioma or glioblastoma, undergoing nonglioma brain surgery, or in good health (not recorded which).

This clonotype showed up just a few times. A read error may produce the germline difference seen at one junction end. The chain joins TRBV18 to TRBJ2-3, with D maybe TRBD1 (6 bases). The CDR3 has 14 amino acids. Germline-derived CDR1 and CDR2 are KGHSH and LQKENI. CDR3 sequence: CASSPQGPADTQYF. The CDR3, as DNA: TGTGCCAGCTCGCCACAGGGTCCAGCAGATACGCAGTATTTT.

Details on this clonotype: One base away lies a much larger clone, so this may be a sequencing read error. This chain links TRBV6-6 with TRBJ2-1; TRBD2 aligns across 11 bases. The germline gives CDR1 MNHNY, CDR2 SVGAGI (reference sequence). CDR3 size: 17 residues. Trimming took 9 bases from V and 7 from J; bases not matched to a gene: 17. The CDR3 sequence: CASPRIDPLAGGNEQFF. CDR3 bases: TGTGCCAGTCCCCGAATCGATCCCCTAGCGGGAGGAAATGAGCAGTTCTTC.

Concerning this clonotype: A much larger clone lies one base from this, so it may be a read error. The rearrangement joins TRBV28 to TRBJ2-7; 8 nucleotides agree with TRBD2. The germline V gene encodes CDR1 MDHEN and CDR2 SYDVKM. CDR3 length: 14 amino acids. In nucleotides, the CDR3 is TGTGCCAGCAGTTTTCTAGCGGGTTCCTACGAGCTGTACTTC. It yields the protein CASSFLAGSYELYF.

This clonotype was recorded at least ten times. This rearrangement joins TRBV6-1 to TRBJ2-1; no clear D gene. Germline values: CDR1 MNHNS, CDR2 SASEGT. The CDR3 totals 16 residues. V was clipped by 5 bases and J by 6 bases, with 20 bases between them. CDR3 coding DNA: TGTGCCAGCAGTCGCAACGCCGCTATTGCCGTCAATGAGCAGTTCTTC. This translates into CASSRNAAIAVNEQFF.

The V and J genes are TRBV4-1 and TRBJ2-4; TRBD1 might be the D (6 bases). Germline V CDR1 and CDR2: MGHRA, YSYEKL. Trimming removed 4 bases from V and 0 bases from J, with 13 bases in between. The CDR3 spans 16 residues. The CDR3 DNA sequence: TGCGCCAGCAGCCCTCCGGGACAACTAGCCAAAAACATTCAGTACTTC. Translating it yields CASSPPGQLAKNIQYF.

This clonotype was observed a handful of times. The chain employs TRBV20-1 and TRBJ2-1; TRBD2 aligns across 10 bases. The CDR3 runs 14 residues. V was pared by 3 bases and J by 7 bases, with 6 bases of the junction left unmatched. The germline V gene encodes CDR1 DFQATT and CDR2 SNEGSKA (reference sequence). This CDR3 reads CSASNQREGNEQFF. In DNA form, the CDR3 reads TGCAGTGCTAGTAACCAGCGGGAGGGGAATGAGCAGTTCTTC.

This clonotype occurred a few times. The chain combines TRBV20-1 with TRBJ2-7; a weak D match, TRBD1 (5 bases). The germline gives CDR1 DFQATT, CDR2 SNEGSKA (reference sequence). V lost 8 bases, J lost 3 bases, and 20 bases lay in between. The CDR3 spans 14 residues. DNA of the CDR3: TGCAGTCAATCCCGAGCCGGCAGGGTCTACGAGCAGTACTTC. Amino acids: CSQSRAGRVYEQYF.

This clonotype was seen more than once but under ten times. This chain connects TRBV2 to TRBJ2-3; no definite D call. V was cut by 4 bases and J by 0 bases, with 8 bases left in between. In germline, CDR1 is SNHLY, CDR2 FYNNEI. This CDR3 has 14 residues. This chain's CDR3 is CASSVVPSTDTQYF. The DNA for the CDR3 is TGTGCCAGCAGTGTGGTACCTAGCACAGATACGCAGTATTTT.